The rows below give T cell receptor beta chains drawn from one sample of a study of CD8 T cells in ankylosing spondylitis. Each CDR3 protein is one row after TCRdb ran MiXCR on the 5' RACE reads. The sample has approximately 540,000 distinct CDR3 sequences, roughly 13% seen once; the top ten hold around 7%. The specimen was blood, either unsorted or a sorted T cell fraction (not recorded which). The receptors were sampled from a male donor with ankylosing spondylitis. Both conserved end residues are trimmed from each CDR3. The order of the fields is CDR3 protein, V gene, CDR3 length, J gene.

cdr3_aa: ASSLGWGDNEKLF
v_call: TRBV12-3/TRBV12-4
cdr3_length: 13
j_call: TRBJ1-4

cdr3_aa: ASSLDRTQETQY
v_call: TRBV5-6
cdr3_length: 12
j_call: TRBJ2-5

cdr3_aa: ASSFGFPYSNQPQH
v_call: TRBV7-2
cdr3_length: 14
j_call: TRBJ1-5

cdr3_aa: ASSPGTSGAYNEQF
v_call: TRBV11-2
cdr3_length: 14
j_call: TRBJ2-1

cdr3_aa: ASKPGEGELF
v_call: TRBV12-3/TRBV12-4
cdr3_length: 10
j_call: TRBJ2-2

cdr3_aa: ASDQAIYGYT
v_call: TRBV2
cdr3_length: 10
j_call: TRBJ1-2

cdr3_aa: ASSLDRANQPQH
v_call: TRBV12-3/TRBV12-4
cdr3_length: 12
j_call: TRBJ1-5

cdr3_aa: SVDRGGLGTEAF
v_call: TRBV29-1
cdr3_length: 12
j_call: TRBJ1-1

cdr3_aa: SVDDRGLTEAF
v_call: TRBV29-1
cdr3_length: 11
j_call: TRBJ1-1

cdr3_aa: ASSSGLAEQY
v_call: TRBV12-3/TRBV12-4
cdr3_length: 10
j_call: TRBJ2-7

cdr3_aa: ASSLKRTGVSDTQY
v_call: TRBV12-3/TRBV12-4
cdr3_length: 14
j_call: TRBJ2-3

cdr3_aa: ASRGGGRSYNEQF
v_call: TRBV19
cdr3_length: 13
j_call: TRBJ2-1

cdr3_aa: ASTPIAGGSDTQY
v_call: TRBV7-9
cdr3_length: 13
j_call: TRBJ2-3

cdr3_aa: ASTLESDNEQF
v_call: TRBV7-9
cdr3_length: 11
j_call: TRBJ2-1

cdr3_aa: ASSPPGGWGNIQY
v_call: TRBV4-1
cdr3_length: 13
j_call: TRBJ2-4

cdr3_aa: ASSLAAETGSYEQY
v_call: TRBV5-1
cdr3_length: 14
j_call: TRBJ2-7

cdr3_aa: ASSQNGQGDTEAF
v_call: TRBV3-1
cdr3_length: 13
j_call: TRBJ1-1

cdr3_aa: SVGDRLYGYT
v_call: TRBV29-1
cdr3_length: 10
j_call: TRBJ1-2

cdr3_aa: ASNPRFLPVEQF
v_call: TRBV6-1
cdr3_length: 12
j_call: TRBJ2-1

cdr3_aa: ASSLGGTDTGELF
v_call: TRBV5-6
cdr3_length: 13
j_call: TRBJ2-2

cdr3_aa: ASSSSGQANSPLH
v_call: TRBV7-2
cdr3_length: 13
j_call: TRBJ1-6

cdr3_aa: SVVKAGEYNEQF
v_call: TRBV29-1
cdr3_length: 12
j_call: TRBJ2-1

cdr3_aa: ASSLTGGRDTQY
v_call: TRBV12-3/TRBV12-4
cdr3_length: 12
j_call: TRBJ2-3

cdr3_aa: ASSLEGPHRQETQY
v_call: TRBV5-1
cdr3_length: 14
j_call: TRBJ2-5

cdr3_aa: ASSSPGLANYEQY
v_call: TRBV12-3/TRBV12-4
cdr3_length: 13
j_call: TRBJ2-7

cdr3_aa: ASSFNTNTEAF
v_call: TRBV11-2
cdr3_length: 11
j_call: TRBJ1-1

cdr3_aa: ASSLGLRDRGRNTEAF
v_call: TRBV5-1
cdr3_length: 16
j_call: TRBJ1-1

cdr3_aa: ASSLGQGFNEQF
v_call: TRBV27
cdr3_length: 12
j_call: TRBJ2-1

cdr3_aa: ASSQGSLAGVGVPGANVLT
v_call: TRBV4-2
cdr3_length: 19
j_call: TRBJ2-6